This T cell receptor beta chain is from a study of blood T cells in healthy people across ages. The CDR3 contains 14 residues. J lost 6 bases, V lost 1 base, and 6 bases had no gene match. Germline assignment: CDR1 SQVTM and CDR2 ANQGSEA. Isolation yielded PBMCs, at least 7 million per sample, in every case. This clonotype was seen a few times. A J-beta primer mix and a sample-barcoded 5' primer were used in a second PCR of about 7 to 12 cycles. TCRdb fed the 5' RACE reads into MiXCR, producing one record per CDR3 protein. The table includes more than 1.4 million distinct CDR3 sequences, around 39% detected once.

Sequences were obtained from blood. The sequence came from a woman aged 18 to 35 in good health. The chain carries TRBV29-1 and TRBJ2-7; 10 nucleotides line up with TRBD1. CDR3 nucleotide sequence: TGCAGCGTTGAAGGGACAGGGGGGATGGTCGAGCAGTACTTC. It is translated as CSVEGTGGMVEQYF.